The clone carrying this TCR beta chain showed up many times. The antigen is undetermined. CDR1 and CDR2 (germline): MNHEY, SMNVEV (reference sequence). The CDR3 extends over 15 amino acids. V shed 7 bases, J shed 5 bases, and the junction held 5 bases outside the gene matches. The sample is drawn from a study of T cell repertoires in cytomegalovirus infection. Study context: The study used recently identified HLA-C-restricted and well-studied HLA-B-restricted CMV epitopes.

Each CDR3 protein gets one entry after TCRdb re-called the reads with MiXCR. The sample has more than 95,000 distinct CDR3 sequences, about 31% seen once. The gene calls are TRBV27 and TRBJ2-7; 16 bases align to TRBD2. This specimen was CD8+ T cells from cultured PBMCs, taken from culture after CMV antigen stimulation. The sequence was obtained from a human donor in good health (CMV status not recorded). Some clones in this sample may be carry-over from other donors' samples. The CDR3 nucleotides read TGTGCCAGCAACTCAGGGACTAGCGGGGGGGACGAGCAGTACTTC. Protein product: CASNSGTSGGDEQYF.